Each of the 11 T cell receptor beta chains below was sequenced from the same sample in a study of blood T cell repertoires in COVID-19. Assay: immunoSEQ multiplex PCR; the TCRdb copy retains only in-frame clones and omits some. The sample yields roughly 400,000 clones, about 88% seen once. The sequenced material came from PBMCs or T cells enriched from blood (not recorded which). Receptors originate from a woman aged 18-30 years who had been exposed to COVID-19.

The V and J genes are TRBV5-4 and TRBJ2-5; D is undetermined. The germline gives CDR1 SGHNT, CDR2 YYREEE (reference sequence). V was clipped by 4 bases and J by 4 bases, with 14 bases between them. The CDR3 is 14 residues long. The CDR3 protein is CASSQSPTVETQYF. In DNA form, the CDR3 reads TGTGCCAGCAGCCAATCCCCCACGGTAGAGACCCAGTACTTC.

This clone was recorded a few times. This chain joins TRBV6-1 and TRBJ2-7; a possible D gene is TRBD2 (6 bases). The germline V gene has CDR1 MNHNS and CDR2 SASEGT. The ends were cut back, 3 bases at V and 1 base at J, with 13 bases in the middle. The CDR3 runs 15 residues. The CDR3: CASSEAGGGSYEQYF. The DNA of the CDR3 is TGTGCCAGCAGTGAGGCCGGTGGGGGGTCCTACGAGCAGTACTTC.

The rearrangement links TRBV7-9 to TRBJ2-5; TRBD2 aligns across 7 bases. The V gene end was trimmed by 5 bases and the J gene end by 0 bases; junction bases not matched to a gene: 12. CDR1 and CDR2 (germline): SEHNR, FQNEAQ (reference sequence). There are 17 residues in the CDR3. The CDR3 reads CASSPSDGGLYQETQYF. For the CDR3, the DNA is TGTGCCAGCAGCCCTAGCGATGGGGGACTATACCAAGAGACCCAGTACTTC.

This rearrangement joins TRBV5-5 to TRBJ2-7; 9 bases map to TRBD2. CDR3 size: 14 residues. Germline trimming cut 4 bases from V and 4 bases from J; bases unmatched to any gene: 6. Germline-derived CDR1 and CDR2 are SGHKS and YYEKEE (reference sequence). The CDR3 is CASSLSGRTYEQYF. The CDR3 DNA reads TGTGCCAGCAGCCTTAGCGGGAGAACGTACGAGCAGTACTTC.

This clone was counted a few times. This chain connects TRBV25-1 to TRBJ2-7; 10 positions match TRBD1. This CDR3 has 13 amino acids. In germline, CDR1 is MGHDK, CDR2 SYGVNS. With 6 bases clipped from V and 5 bases from J, the junction kept 4 bases outside the gene matches. The CDR3 DNA reads TGTGCCAGCAGAGGACAGGGGGGTCACGAGCAGTACTTC. It is translated as CASRGQGGHEQYF.

V is TRBV28 and J is TRBJ1-1; D gene unclear. CDR3 length equals 16 residues. The V gene's germline CDR1 is MDHEN and CDR2 SYDVKM. V was shortened by 6 bases and J by 0 bases, with 17 bases between the two germline ends. This CDR3 reads CASRRPRVAMNTEAFF. The CDR3 DNA reads TGTGCCAGCAGGCGCCCCCGTGTCGCAATGAACACTGAAGCTTTCTTT.

V usage is TRBV9 and J usage is TRBJ1-2; the D gene is possibly TRBD1 (5 bases). Germline lookup yields CDR1 SGDLS and CDR2 YYNGEE. This CDR3 contains 14 residues. V was cut by 0 bases and J by 2 bases, with 8 bases left in between. The CDR3 here is CASSVVAGNYGYTF. The CDR3 DNA is TGTGCCAGCAGCGTAGTCGCAGGGAACTATGGCTACACCTTC.

V and J are TRBV28 and TRBJ1-6, with 10 positions matching TRBD1. CDR1 and CDR2 (germline): MDHEN, SYDVKM. V shed 5 bases and J 8 bases; nucleotides not matched to a gene: 6. CDR3 length equals 15 residues. The CDR3 here is CASSVSTGGHSPLHF. CDR3 nucleotides: TGTGCCAGCAGTGTATCGACAGGGGGCCATTCACCCCTCCACTTT.

The chain joins TRBV28 to TRBJ2-7; possibly TRBD1 for D (6 bases). Germline V gives CDR1 MDHEN, CDR2 SYDVKM. The CDR3 is 12 residues long. Trimming removed 5 bases at V and 7 bases at J, with 12 bases between. CDR3 coding DNA: TGTGCCAGCAGTCCCCAGGGGCGGGAGCAGTACTTC. Translating gives CASSPQGREQYF. Filled out from reference TRBV28 and TRBJ2-7, the complete variable domain reads DVKVTQSSRYLVKRTGEKVFLECVQDMDHENMFWYRQDPGLGLRLIYFSYDVKMKEKGDIPEGYSVSREKKERFSLILESASTNQTSMYLCASSPQGREQYFGPGTRLTVT.

The rearrangement joins TRBV11-2 to TRBJ2-1; possible D gene TRBD1, 7 bases. CDR3 length: 15 residues. Deletions cut 5 bases from V and 9 bases from J, with 20 bases between. The V gene's germline CDR1 is SGHAT and CDR2 FQNNGV. The CDR3 coding sequence is TGTGCCAGCAGCGCTGGGTCAGGGGGGAGGAGTGAGCAGTTCTTC. Its translation is CASSAGSGGRSEQFF.

The rearrangement links TRBV7-9 to TRBJ1-2; TRBD1 agrees at 7 bases. This CDR3 has 16 amino acids. V lost 5 bases and J lost 8; bases outside the gene matches: 17. Germline V gene lookup returns CDR1 SEHNR and CDR2 FQNEAQ (reference sequence). The CDR3 loop reads CASSPIRQGRGLGYTF. The CDR3 coding sequence is TGTGCCAGCAGCCCAATACGACAGGGAAGGGGCCTAGGCTACACCTTC. Full variable domain (rest looked up from reference TRBV7-9 and TRBJ1-2): DTGVSQNPRHKITKRGQNVTFRCDPISEHNRLYWYRQTLGQGPEFLTYFQNEAQLEKSRLLSDRFSAERPKGSFSTLEIQRTEQGDSAMYLCASSPIRQGRGLGYTFGSGTRLTVV.